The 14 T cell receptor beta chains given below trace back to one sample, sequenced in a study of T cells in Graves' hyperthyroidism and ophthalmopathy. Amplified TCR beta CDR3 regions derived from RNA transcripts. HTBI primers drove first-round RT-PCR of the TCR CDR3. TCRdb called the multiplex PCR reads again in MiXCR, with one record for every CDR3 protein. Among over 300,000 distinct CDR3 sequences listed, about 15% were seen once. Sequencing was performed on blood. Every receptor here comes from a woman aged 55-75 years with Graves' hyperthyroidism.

CDR3 sequence: CSVDDRGEQYF. CDR3 DNA: TGCAGCGTTGATGATAGGGGCGAGCAGTACTTC. The chain links TRBV29-1 to TRBJ2-7; a weak D match, TRBD1 (5 bases). Looked up from germline, CDR1 is SQVTM and CDR2 is ANQGSEA. This CDR3 spans 11 amino acids. With 3 bases removed from V and 6 bases from J, the gap between germline ends came to 9 bases.

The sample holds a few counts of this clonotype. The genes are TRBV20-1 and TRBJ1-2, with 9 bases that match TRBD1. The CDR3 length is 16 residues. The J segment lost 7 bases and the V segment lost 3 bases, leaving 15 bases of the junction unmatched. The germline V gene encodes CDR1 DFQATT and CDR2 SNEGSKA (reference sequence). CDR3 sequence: CSARVPEGTGYSGYTF. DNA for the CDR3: TGCAGTGCTAGGGTACCGGAAGGGACAGGGTATTCTGGCTACACCTTC.

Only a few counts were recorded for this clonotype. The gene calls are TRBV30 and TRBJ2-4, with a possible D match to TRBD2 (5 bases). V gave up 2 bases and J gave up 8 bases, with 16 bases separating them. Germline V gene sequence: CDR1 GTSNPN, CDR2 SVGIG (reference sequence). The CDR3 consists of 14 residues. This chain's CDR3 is CAWSNKFSGDIQYF. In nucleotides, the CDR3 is TGTGCCTGGAGTAACAAGTTCTCCGGGGACATTCAGTACTTC.

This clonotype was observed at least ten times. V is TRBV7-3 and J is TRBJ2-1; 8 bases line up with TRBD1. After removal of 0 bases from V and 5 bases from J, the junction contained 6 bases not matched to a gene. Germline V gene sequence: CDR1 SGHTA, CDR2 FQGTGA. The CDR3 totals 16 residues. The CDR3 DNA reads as TGTGCCAGCAGCTTAACTCCCAGGGGGCTCGACAATGAGCAGTTCTTC. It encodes CASSLTPRGLDNEQFF.

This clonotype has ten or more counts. This CDR3 is CASSLGQLDTQYF. The CDR3 coding sequence is TGTGCCAGCAGCCTCGGACAGCTAGATACGCAGTATTTT. This chain uses TRBV11-1 with TRBJ2-3; D is perhaps TRBD1 (6 bases). Germline CDR1 SGHAT, CDR2 FQDESV (reference sequence). V lost 5 bases and J 5 bases, leaving 11 bases between the germline ends. The CDR3 spans 13 residues.

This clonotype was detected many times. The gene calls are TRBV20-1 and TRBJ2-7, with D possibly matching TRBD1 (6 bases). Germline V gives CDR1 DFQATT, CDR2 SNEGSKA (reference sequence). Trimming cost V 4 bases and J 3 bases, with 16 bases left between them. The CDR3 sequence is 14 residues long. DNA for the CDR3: TGCAGTGCTAAGAAGGTGGACAGCAGCTACGAGCAGTACTTC. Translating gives CSAKKVDSSYEQYF.

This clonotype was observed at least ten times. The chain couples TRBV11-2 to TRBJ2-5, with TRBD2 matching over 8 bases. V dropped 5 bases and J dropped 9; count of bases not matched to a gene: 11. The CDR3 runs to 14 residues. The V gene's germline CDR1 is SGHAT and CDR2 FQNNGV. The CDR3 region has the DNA TGTGCCAGCAGCCAAGGGACTAGGATAAGGGCCCAGTACTTC. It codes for CASSQGTRIRAQYF.

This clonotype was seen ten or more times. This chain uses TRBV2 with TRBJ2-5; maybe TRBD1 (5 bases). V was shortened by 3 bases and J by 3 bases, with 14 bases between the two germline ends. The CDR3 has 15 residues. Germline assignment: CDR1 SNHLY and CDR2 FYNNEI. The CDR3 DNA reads TGTGCCAGCAGTGAGTTGCGACAGACAGAAGAGACCCAGTACTTC. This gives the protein CASSELRQTEETQYF.

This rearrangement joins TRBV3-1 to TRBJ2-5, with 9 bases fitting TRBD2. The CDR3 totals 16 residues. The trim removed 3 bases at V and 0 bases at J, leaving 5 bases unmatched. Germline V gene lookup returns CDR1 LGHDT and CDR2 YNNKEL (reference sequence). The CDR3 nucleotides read TGTGCCAGCAGCCAGGTGAGCGGGAGGCACCAAGAGACCCAGTACTTC. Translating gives CASSQVSGRHQETQYF.

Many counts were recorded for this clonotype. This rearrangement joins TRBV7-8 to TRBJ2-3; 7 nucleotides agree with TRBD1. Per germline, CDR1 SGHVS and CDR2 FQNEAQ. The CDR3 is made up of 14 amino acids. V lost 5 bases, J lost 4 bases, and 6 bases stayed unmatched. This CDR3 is CASSPQGPADTQYF. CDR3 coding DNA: TGTGCCAGCAGCCCACAGGGGCCCGCAGATACGCAGTATTTT.

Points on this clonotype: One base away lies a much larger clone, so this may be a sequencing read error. The CDR3 spells CASSTQGVGVYEQYF. The CDR3 nucleotides are TGTGCCAGCAGTACCCAGGGAGTAGGGGTCTACGAGCAGTACTTC. The V and J genes are TRBV27 and TRBJ2-7; the D call may be TRBD1 or TRBD2 (5 bases each). V lost 5 bases, J lost 3 bases, and 17 bases lay in between. The germline CDR1 and CDR2 sequences are MNHEY and SMNVEV (reference sequence). This CDR3 has 15 residues.

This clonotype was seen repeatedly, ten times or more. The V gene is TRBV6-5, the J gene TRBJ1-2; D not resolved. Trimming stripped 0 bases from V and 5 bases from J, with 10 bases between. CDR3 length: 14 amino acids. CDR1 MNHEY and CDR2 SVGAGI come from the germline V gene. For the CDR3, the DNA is TGTGCCAGCAGTTACTCCAGCGGCAAATATGGCTACACCTTC. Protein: CASSYSSGKYGYTF.

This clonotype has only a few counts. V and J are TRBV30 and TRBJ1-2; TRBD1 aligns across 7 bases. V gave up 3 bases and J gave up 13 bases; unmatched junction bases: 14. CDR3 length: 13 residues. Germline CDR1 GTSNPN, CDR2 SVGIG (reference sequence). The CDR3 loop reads CAWSHTQGGQGTF. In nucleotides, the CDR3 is TGTGCCTGGAGCCACACCCAGGGGGGTCAAGGCACCTTC. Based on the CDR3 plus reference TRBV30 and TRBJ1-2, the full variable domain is SQTIHQWPATLVQPVGSPLSLECTVEGTSNPNLYWYRQAAGRGLQLLFYSVGIGQISSEVPQNLSASRPQDRQFILSSKKLLLSDSGFYLCAWSHTQGGQGTFGSGTRLTVV.

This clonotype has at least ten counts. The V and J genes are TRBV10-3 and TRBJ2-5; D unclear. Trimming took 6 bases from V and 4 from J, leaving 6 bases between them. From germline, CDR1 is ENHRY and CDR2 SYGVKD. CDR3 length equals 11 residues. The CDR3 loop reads CAIRQRETQYF. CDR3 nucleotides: TGTGCCATCAGGCAGAGAGAGACCCAGTACTTC.